This T cell receptor beta chain was obtained from a study of blood T cell repertoires in COVID-19. Looking at the study overall: Sites across the United States, Italy and Spain contributed samples from acute and convalescent COVID-19. The analysed material was cDNA or gDNA that came from T cells, B-cell-depleted T cells, or PBMCs.

The V end was cut by 6 bases, the J end by 9 bases, with 12 bases between. This CDR3 has 12 amino acids. Germline lookup yields CDR1 MNHEY and CDR2 SVGEGT. In the source study's methods: Estimated nucleated cell counts came from reference gene primer amplification. Produced via immunoSEQ multiplex PCR; TCRdb's table is partial and in-frame only. V and J calls and clone size are as listed in that table; D and trimming were resolved from the DNA. The data show approximately 45,000 clones, with approximately 85% seen just once and over 12% held by the top ten. The rearrangement joins TRBV6-2 or TRBV6-3 to TRBJ2-1; no clear D. Sample: peripheral blood. The sequence came from a human donor in a cohort sampled during active COVID-19. DNA for the CDR3: TGTGCCAGCAGCCCTTTGTCCGGTGAGCAGTTCTTC. This translates into CASSPLSGEQFF.